The clone carrying this T cell receptor (beta chain) was detected many times. What it binds is unknown. TCRdb re-called the RACE reads through MiXCR, storing one row per CDR3 protein. In the table there are 370,000 or so distinct CDR3 sequences, roughly 4.8% of which are singletons. These data come from a study of human T cells and chemical hapten exposure. Study as a whole: A mostly female patient group had alopecia areata, totalis or universalis.

Specified time point: patch test 1, 2 weeks after DPC sensitization. The treatment was: therapeutic diphenylcyclopropenone sensitization with weekly scalp DPC. Study results and limitations: Donors' alopecia may make their immune response differ from healthy people's. The number of TCRs above 1 in 1000 frequency did not change after DPC sensitization.

The CDR3 spans 12 residues. V was cut by 5 bases and J by 6 bases, with 11 bases left in between. Per germline, CDR1 SGHRS and CDR2 YFSETQ. V gene TRBV5-1 combines with J gene TRBJ1-2; no firm D call. The material sequenced was whole blood, taken in connection with sensitization to the hapten diphenylcyclopropenone (DPC). The sequence derives from a woman aged 45-65 years with alopecia areata. Some clones in this sample may be carry-over from other donors' samples. The CDR3 spells CASSLSGNGYTF. Here the CDR3 DNA reads TGCGCCAGCAGTTTAAGCGGTAATGGCTACACCTTC. The full variable domain, rest sourced from reference TRBV5-1 and TRBJ1-2, is KAGVTQTPRYLIKTRGQQVTLSCSPISGHRSVSWYQQTPGQGLQFLFEYFSETQRNKGNFPGRFSGRQFSNSRSEMNVSTLELGDSALYLCASSLSGNGYTFGSGTRLTVV.